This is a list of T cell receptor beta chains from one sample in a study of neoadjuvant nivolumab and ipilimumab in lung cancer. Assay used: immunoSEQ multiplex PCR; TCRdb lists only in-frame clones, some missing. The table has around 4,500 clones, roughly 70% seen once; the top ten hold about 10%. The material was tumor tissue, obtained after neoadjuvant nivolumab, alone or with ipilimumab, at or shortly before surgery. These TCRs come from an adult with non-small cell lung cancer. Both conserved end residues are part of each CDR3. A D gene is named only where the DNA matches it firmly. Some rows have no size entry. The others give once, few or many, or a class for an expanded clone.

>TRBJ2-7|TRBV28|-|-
CASSKGGAGGQEQYF
TGTGCCAGCAGTAAAGGTGGGGCAGGGGGGCAGGAGCAGTACTTC
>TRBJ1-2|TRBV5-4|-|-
CASSLGRVGNYGYTF
TGTGCCAGCAGCTTGGGCAGGGTTGGAAACTATGGCTACACCTTC
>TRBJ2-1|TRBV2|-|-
CASSEAGPGYNEQFF
TGTGCCAGCAGTGAAGCCGGCCCGGGTTACAATGAGCAGTTCTTC
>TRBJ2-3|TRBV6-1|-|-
CASEEWRSTDTQYF
TGTGCCAGCGAGGAGTGGAGGAGCACAGATACGCAGTATTTT
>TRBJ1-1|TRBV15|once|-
CATSRDGQRSEAFF
TGTGCCACCAGCAGAGATGGGCAGCGGTCTGAAGCTTTCTTT
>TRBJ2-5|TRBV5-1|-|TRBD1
CASSPGTGSETQYF
TGCGCCAGCAGCCCCGGGACAGGGTCAGAGACCCAGTACTTC
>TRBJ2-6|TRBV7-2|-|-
CASSLAVPSSGANVLTF
TGTGCCAGCAGCTTAGCGGTACCGAGCTCTGGGGCCAACGTCCTGACTTTC
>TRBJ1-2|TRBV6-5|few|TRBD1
CASSGTRTGGDGYTF
TGTGCCAGCAGTGGAACCCGGACAGGGGGCGATGGCTACACCTTC
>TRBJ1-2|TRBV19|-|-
CASSIDVRSIYGYTF
TGTGCCAGTAGTATAGATGTCAGGTCTATCTATGGCTACACCTTC
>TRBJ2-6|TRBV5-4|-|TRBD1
CASSPGQSISSGANVLTF
TGTGCCAGCAGCCCGGGACAGTCCATATCGTCTGGGGCCAACGTCCTGACTTTC
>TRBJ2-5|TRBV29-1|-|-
CSVGGRTGGETQYF
TGCAGCGTTGGGGGGAGGACAGGCGGCGAGACCCAGTACTTC
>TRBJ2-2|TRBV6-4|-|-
CASSAANTGELFF
TGTGCCAGCAGTGCAGCGAACACCGGGGAGCTGTTTTTT
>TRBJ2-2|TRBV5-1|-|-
CASRYLEPGELFF
TGCGCCAGCAGATACCTAGAGCCCGGGGAGCTGTTTTTT
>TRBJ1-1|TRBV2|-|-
CASSLGEGTEAFF
TGTGCCAGCAGCCTTGGGGAGGGCACTGAAGCTTTCTTT
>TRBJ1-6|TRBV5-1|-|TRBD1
CASSSGQGGSPLHF
TGCGCCAGCAGCAGCGGACAGGGGGGGTCACCCCTCCACTTT
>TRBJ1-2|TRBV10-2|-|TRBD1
CASSGTGLGYTF
TGCGCCAGCAGTGGGACAGGGTTGGGCTACACCTTC
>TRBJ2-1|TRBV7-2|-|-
CASPNEQFF
TGTGCCAGCCCCAATGAGCAGTTCTTC
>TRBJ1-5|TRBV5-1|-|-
CASSLLGASNQPQHF
TGCGCCAGCAGCTTATTAGGGGCTAGCAATCAGCCCCAGCATTTT
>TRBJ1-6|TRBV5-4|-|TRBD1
CASSPGQGSSNSPLHF
TGTGCCAGCAGCCCAGGACAGGGGTCCTCTAATTCACCCCTCCACTTT
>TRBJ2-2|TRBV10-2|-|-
CASRPGRTGELFF
TGCGCCAGCAGACCAGGGCGCACCGGGGAGCTGTTTTTT
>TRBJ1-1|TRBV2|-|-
CASSEDTVYTEAFF
TGTGCCAGCAGTGAAGATACGGTTTATACTGAAGCTTTCTTT
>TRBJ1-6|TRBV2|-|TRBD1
CASSGQGGNSPLHF
TGTGCCAGCAGTGGACAGGGGGGAAATTCACCCCTCCACTTT
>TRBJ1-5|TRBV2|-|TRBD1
CASTRTGGQPQHF
TGTGCCAGCACCCGGACAGGGGGTCAGCCCCAGCATTTT
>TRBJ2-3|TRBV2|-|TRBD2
CASTRGGADTQYF
TGTGCCAGCACCCGGGGGGGCGCTGATACGCAGTATTTT
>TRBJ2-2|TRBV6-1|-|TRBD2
CASTAGGYTGELFF
TGTGCCAGCACAGCGGGGGGATACACCGGGGAGCTGTTTTTT
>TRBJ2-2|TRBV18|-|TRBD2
CASSPAGTSGGRTGELFF
TGTGCCAGCTCACCAGCCGGGACTAGCGGGGGGCGCACCGGGGAGCTGTTTTTT
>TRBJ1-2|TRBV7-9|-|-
CASSLDGFYGYTF
TGTGCCAGCAGCTTAGACGGGTTTTATGGCTACACCTTC
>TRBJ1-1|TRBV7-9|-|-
CASSFSLGVSEAFF
TGTGCCAGCAGCTTCTCCCTGGGGGTCTCTGAAGCTTTCTTT
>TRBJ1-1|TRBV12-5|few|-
CASGRQPGGTEAFF
TGTGCTAGTGGGCGACAGCCCGGTGGGACTGAAGCTTTCTTT
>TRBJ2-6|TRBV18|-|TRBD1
CASSPRGGQGISGANVLTF
TGTGCCAGCTCACCACGGGGGGGACAGGGGATCTCCGGGGCCAACGTCCTGACTTTC
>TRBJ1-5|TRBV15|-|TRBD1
CATSRDGTGRNQPQHF
TGTGCCACCAGCAGAGATGGGACAGGCCGCAATCAGCCCCAGCATTTT
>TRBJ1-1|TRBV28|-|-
CASSRYDIPTEAFF
TGTGCCAGCAGTAGATATGACATTCCCACTGAAGCTTTCTTT
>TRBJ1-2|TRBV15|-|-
CATSREGPYYGYTF
TGTGCCACCAGCAGAGAGGGCCCGTACTATGGCTACACCTTC
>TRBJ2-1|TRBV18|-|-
CASSSGLENEQFF
TGTGCCAGCTCATCAGGGCTTGAAAATGAGCAGTTCTTC
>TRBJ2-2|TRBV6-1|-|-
CASKKEGNTGELFF
TGTGCCAGCAAGAAGGAGGGGAACACCGGGGAGCTGTTTTTT
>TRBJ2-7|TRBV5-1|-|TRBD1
CASSLGTGGSCYF
TGCGCCAGCAGCTTGGGGACAGGGGGGAGCTGTTACTTC
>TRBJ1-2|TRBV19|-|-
CASSIAVANYGYTF
TGTGCCAGTAGTATAGCGGTCGCTAACTATGGCTACACCTTC
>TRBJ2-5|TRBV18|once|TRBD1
CASGGSQETQYF
TGTGCCTCAGGGGGATCCCAAGAGACCCAGTACTTC
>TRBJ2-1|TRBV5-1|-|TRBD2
CASSPGLAAYNEQFF
TGCGCCAGCAGCCCGGGACTAGCGGCCTACAATGAGCAGTTCTTC
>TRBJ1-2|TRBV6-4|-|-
CASSDSPGTQNYGYTF
TGTGCCAGCAGTGACTCCCCCGGGACACAGAACTATGGCTACACCTTC
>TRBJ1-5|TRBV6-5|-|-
CASSTGGRGNQPQHF
TGTGCCAGCAGTACGGGAGGTAGGGGCAATCAGCCCCAGCATTTT
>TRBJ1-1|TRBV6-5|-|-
CASSYRVDTEAFF
TGTGCCAGCAGTTACAGGGTGGACACTGAAGCTTTCTTT
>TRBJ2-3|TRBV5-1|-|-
CASRPGLPPGDTQYF
TGCGCCAGCAGGCCGGGACTCCCCCCCGGGGATACGCAGTATTTT